This T cell receptor (beta chain) was captured by sequencing in a study of T cells after yellow fever vaccination. TCRdb ran MiXCR on the 5' RACE reads and lists one entry per CDR3 protein. Of some 130,000 distinct CDR3 sequences listed, approximately 6.6% are singletons. This CDR3 has 13 residues. Germline loops: CDR1 MNHEY, CDR2 SMNVEV (reference sequence). Trimming at V came to 6 bases and at J to 4 bases, leaving 5 bases not matched to a gene. General study results and limits: Relatively few clonotypes were ones that appeared in both CD4 and CD8 compartments. Subsequent booster samples again held most clones from primary vaccination (around 96% CD4, 85% to 90% CD8). FACS-sorted repertoires might harbor abundant contaminating clonotypes from the bulk population.

There are many counts of this clonotype. Antigen specificity is unknown. Sequenced here: CD4+ T cells sorted from PBMCs, sampled 10 days after the yellow fever booster vaccination. The TCR originated in a man aged 30 to 39 who received the YFV17D yellow fever vaccine. The J gene is TRBJ1-1, the V gene TRBV27; 7 positions match TRBD1. CDR3 DNA: TGTGCCAGCAGATCACAGGGGAGCACTGAAGCTTTCTTT. Translated: CASRSQGSTEAFF.